This paragraph reports one T cell receptor (beta chain). This CDR3 comprises 15 residues. Germline values: CDR1 MDHEN, CDR2 SYDVKM. J was trimmed by 0 bases and V by 3 bases; bases with no gene match: 3. The data stem from a study of blood T cell repertoires in COVID-19. Study at large: The United States, Italy and Spain provided the acute and convalescent COVID-19 samples. Sample material is recorded as cDNA or gDNA derived from T cells, B-cell-depleted T cells, or PBMCs.

As originally analysed: Reference gene primer amplification gave nucleated cell count estimates. Measured with immunoSEQ multiplex PCR; TCRdb has only the in-frame clones, and not every one. V and J calls and clone size are copied from that table; D and trimming were computed from the DNA. The repertoire includes more than 200,000 clones, 70% to 90% of them detected once, and around 3% sits in the top ten. J is TRBJ1-1 and V is TRBV28; TRBD1 matches 8 bases. This TCR was sampled from a man aged 18 to 29 with active or convalescent COVID-19. The sequenced material came from peripheral blood. The CDR3 region is CASSLAGGLNTEAFF. DNA of the CDR3: TGTGCCAGCAGTTTGGCAGGGGGCCTGAACACTGAAGCTTTCTTT.